These 10 T cell receptor beta chains came from one sample sequenced in a study of blood T cells in healthy people across ages. Next came a second PCR, run for about 6 to 11 cycles, which used a sample-barcoded 5' primer along with a J-beta primer mix. From the 5' RACE reads, TCRdb called clonotypes with MiXCR, one entry per CDR3 protein. The sample consists of some 1.5 million distinct CDR3 sequences, roughly 27% of them appearing once. Specimen: blood. These receptors were taken from a woman under 40 in good health.

This clonotype was seen a few times. Written as DNA, the CDR3 is TGTGCCAGCAGCCCCCGCAGGACCTCGCAGTATTTT. This codes for CASSPRRTSQYF. The genes are TRBV7-6 and TRBJ2-3, with D unresolved. CDR1 and CDR2 (germline): SGHVS, FNYEAQ. The CDR3 is 12 amino acids. V was shortened by 5 bases and J by 10 bases, with 13 bases between the two germline ends.

The chain couples TRBV7-2 to TRBJ2-1; D not certain. The CDR3 has 15 amino acids. The ends were cut back, 5 bases at V and 6 bases at J, with 17 bases in the middle. Germline V gives CDR1 SGHTA, CDR2 FQGNSA. The CDR3 spells CASSPTSNGANEQFF. For the CDR3, the DNA is TGTGCCAGCAGCCCTACCTCAAATGGTGCCAATGAGCAGTTCTTC.

This chain joins TRBV18 and TRBJ2-7, with D possibly being TRBD1 (6 bases). CDR3 size: 15 residues. The germline V gene has CDR1 KGHSH and CDR2 LQKENI. V was trimmed by 2 bases and J by 3 bases, leaving 14 bases between them. The CDR3 DNA is TGTGCCAGCTCACCAAGAAAACAGGGAAGCTACGAGCAGTACTTC. This encodes CASSPRKQGSYEQYF.

This clonotype was observed at least ten times. The chain uses TRBV20-1 and TRBJ2-3; D is perhaps TRBD2 (5 bases). V lost 4 bases and J 2 bases, leaving 16 bases between the germline ends. CDR1 DFQATT and CDR2 SNEGSKA come from the germline V gene (reference sequence). The CDR3 runs 15 residues. The CDR3: CSATLDWRFTDTQYF. The CDR3 nucleotides read TGCAGTGCTACACTGGACTGGAGATTCACAGATACGCAGTATTTT.

This chain connects TRBV5-5 to TRBJ2-5; D unclear. Trimming took off 0 bases at V and 11 bases at J, with 14 bases between the two ends. Germline assignment: CDR1 SGHKS and CDR2 YYEKEE (reference sequence). This CDR3 is built from 13 residues. The CDR3, as DNA: TGTGCCAGCAGCTTGGAAGTCGCCGATGAGCAGTACTTC. Protein: CASSLEVADEQYF.

This rearrangement joins TRBV5-1 to TRBJ2-1; 7 bases line up with TRBD2. The CDR3 has 11 amino acids. V was clipped by 4 bases and J by 14 bases; unmatched bases: 6. Per the germline V gene, CDR1 is SGHRS and CDR2 is YFSETQ. In nucleotides, the CDR3 is TGCGCCAGCAGCCACGGTCGGGGGGAGTTCTTC. This sequence encodes CASSHGRGEFF.

This clonotype was recorded many times. This chain links TRBV6-5 with TRBJ2-7, with TRBD2 as a possible D gene (6 bases). The CDR3 spans 16 residues. The V gene's germline CDR1 is MNHEY and CDR2 SVGAGI. The V end was cut by 0 bases, the J end by 4 bases, with 16 bases between. CDR3 loop: CASSYSIVGLTYEQYF. In DNA, the CDR3 is TGTGCCAGCAGTTACTCGATCGTGGGACTCACTTACGAGCAGTACTTC.

The chain employs TRBV24-1 and TRBJ2-1; 13 bases are shared with TRBD2. This CDR3 has 16 amino acids. In germline, CDR1 is KGHDR, CDR2 SFDVKD. J was trimmed by 6 bases and V by 4 bases; bases with no gene match: 5. CDR3 DNA: TGTGCCACCAGTGAGTCCGGGACTAGCGGGATCAATGAGCAGTTCTTC. As protein: CATSESGTSGINEQFF.

The V and J genes are TRBV7-2 and TRBJ2-5, with a possible D match to TRBD2 (5 bases). Germline V gives CDR1 SGHTA, CDR2 FQGNSA. The CDR3 totals 13 residues. Trimming shortened V by 1 base and J by 13 bases, and 16 bases separated the two germline ends. The CDR3 reads CASSLGVASPGYF. The CDR3 region has the DNA TGTGCCAGCAGCTTAGGGGTAGCGAGCCCTGGGTACTTC.

The V and J genes are TRBV6-2 or TRBV6-3 and TRBJ2-4; D might be TRBD1 or TRBD2, each matching 6 bases. V lost 7 bases and J lost 15, with 22 bases in between. This CDR3 has 13 amino acids. CDR1 MNHEY and CDR2 SVGEGT come from the germline V gene. The CDR3 coding sequence is TGTGCCAGCACCATATTGGAAAGGGGGGCTCTGTACTTC. Translated: CASTILERGALYF.